One and the same sample provided the 28 T cell receptor beta chains below, sequenced in a study of shared clonotypes between healthy human individuals. Only in-frame clones appear in the TCRdb table, and some are missing; sequencing was by immunoSEQ multiplex PCR. The table lists about 2,500,000 clones, more than 80% of them singletons. Sequenced input: naive CD4+ T cells sorted from blood. The subset here: CD45RA+ positively selected. The receptors were sampled from a young man in good health.

The chain uses TRBV4-1 and TRBJ2-3, with TRBD2 matching 11 bases. Germline CDR1 MGHRA, CDR2 YSYEKL. This CDR3 has 16 amino acids. Trimming removed 7 bases from V and 0 bases from J; junction bases left unmatched: 6. The CDR3 spells CASTDSSGRSTDTQYF. The CDR3 DNA reads as TGCGCCAGCACCGACTCTAGCGGGAGGAGCACAGATACGCAGTATTTT.

The chain employs TRBV6-5 and TRBJ1-2, with no clear D. Trimming took off 5 bases at V and 8 bases at J, with 15 bases between the two ends. The CDR3 sequence is 13 residues long. Germline lookup yields CDR1 MNHEY and CDR2 SVGAGI. The CDR3 is CASSTRVLGGYTF. The CDR3 nucleotides are TGTGCCAGCAGTACACGGGTACTCGGAGGCTACACCTTC.

The V call is TRBV9, the J call TRBJ1-4, with D unclear. Per the germline V gene, CDR1 is SGDLS and CDR2 is YYNGEE. The CDR3 has 15 amino acids. V dropped 0 bases and J dropped 7 bases, with 13 bases sitting between them. CDR3 sequence reads: CASSVGPGGSEKLFF. The CDR3 DNA reads as TGTGCCAGCAGCGTAGGGCCAGGCGGGTCTGAAAAACTGTTTTTT. The entire variable domain, with the rest obtained from reference TRBV9 and TRBJ1-4, is as follows: DSGVTQTPKHLITATGQRVTLRCSPRSGDLSVYWYQQSLDQGLQFLIQYYNGEERAKGNILERFSAQQFPDLHSELNLSSLELGDSALYFCASSVGPGGSEKLFFGSGTQLSVL.

This rearrangement joins TRBV11-3 to TRBJ2-2, with 11 bases matching TRBD1. V trimming: 8 bases; J trimming: 0 bases; junction bases outside the gene matches: 2. Per germline, CDR1 SGHNT and CDR2 YENEEA. CDR3 length: 15 residues. The DNA for the CDR3 is TGTGCCAGCGGGACAGGGGGACCGAACACCGGGGAGCTGTTTTTT. It translates to CASGTGGPNTGELFF.

The J gene is TRBJ1-1, the V gene TRBV6-6, with 9 nucleotides matching TRBD1. Germline lookup yields CDR1 MNHNY and CDR2 SVGAGI (reference sequence). V trimming: 4 bases; J trimming: 4 bases; junction bases outside the gene matches: 4. This CDR3 is 14 amino acids long. The CDR3 coding sequence is TGTGCCAGCAGTTCCGGGACAGGGTTCACTGAAGCTTTCTTT. Translating gives CASSSGTGFTEAFF.

The V call is TRBV29-1, the J call TRBJ2-1; D not certain. CDR3 size: 13 residues. From germline, CDR1 is SQVTM and CDR2 ANQGSEA. Trimming took 1 base from V and 1 from J, leaving 5 bases between them. The CDR3 nucleotides read TGCAGCGTTGAAGTTCCTTCCTACAATGAGCAGTTCTTC. This encodes CSVEVPSYNEQFF.

The rearrangement joins TRBV7-2 to TRBJ2-1; 9 nucleotides line up with TRBD1. The length of the CDR3 is 17 residues. Per germline, CDR1 SGHTA and CDR2 FQGNSA. V shed 2 bases and J 5 bases; nucleotides not matched to a gene: 10. The CDR3 DNA sequence: TGTGCCAGCAGCTTAAACTATCCGGGACAGGGTCACAATGAGCAGTTCTTC. This gives the protein CASSLNYPGQGHNEQFF.

The chain combines TRBV10-1 with TRBJ2-7; 9 bases are a match to TRBD2. With V trimmed by 6 bases and J by 0 bases, 6 bases remained unmatched. This CDR3 contains 15 residues. Germline CDR1 is WNHNN and CDR2 is SYGVQD (reference sequence). CDR3 nucleotides: TGCGCCAGCAGCCTTAGCGGGAGTCCCTCCTACGAGCAGTACTTC. Residues: CASSLSGSPSYEQYF.

A remark on this clone: Additional DNA sequences in this sample encode the identical CDR3. The chain couples TRBV5-1 to TRBJ1-2; 10 positions agree with TRBD1. Germline lookup yields CDR1 SGHRS and CDR2 YFSETQ. CDR3 size: 15 residues. The V segment lost 4 bases and the J segment 0 bases; nucleotides outside the gene matches: 3. The CDR3 region has the DNA TGCGCCAGCAGCCTGGGGACAGGGGCTAACTATGGCTACACCTTC. Residues: CASSLGTGANYGYTF.

The rearrangement uses TRBV30 and TRBJ1-1; D is perhaps TRBD1 (5 bases). Looked up from germline, CDR1 is GTSNPN and CDR2 is SVGIG (reference sequence). The ends were cut back, 3 bases at V and 0 bases at J, with 14 bases in the middle. This CDR3 comprises 15 residues. CDR3 sequence (DNA): TGTGCCTGGAGCGGAGGGGACCACCTGAACACTGAAGCTTTCTTT. Translated: CAWSGGDHLNTEAFF. The full variable domain, its missing parts supplied by reference TRBV30 and TRBJ1-1, is SQTIHQWPATLVQPVGSPLSLECTVEGTSNPNLYWYRQAAGRGLQLLFYSVGIGQISSEVPQNLSASRPQDRQFILSSKKLLLSDSGFYLCAWSGGDHLNTEAFFGQGTRLTVV.

CDR3 in DNA: TGTGCCAGCAGTGTAAGGGTTTCCTACGAGCAGTACTTC. Protein sequence: CASSVRVSYEQYF. The chain carries TRBV2 and TRBJ2-7, with D unresolved. The CDR3 spans 13 residues. Germline-derived CDR1 and CDR2 are SNHLY and FYNNEI. The V gene lost 4 bases and the J gene lost 1 base, with 8 bases spanning the gap.

A single count supports this clone. Other DNA sequences in this sample translate to the same CDR3. In nucleotides, the CDR3 is TGTGCCAGCAGTGAAGAGGGAGGACGGCAGTTCTTC. Translated, it gives CASSEEGGRQFF. The rearrangement joins TRBV2 to TRBJ2-1; weak D call: TRBD2 (6 bases). V lost 1 base to trimming and J lost 12 bases, with 10 bases between them. Germline V gene lookup returns CDR1 SNHLY and CDR2 FYNNEI. The CDR3 runs 12 residues.

The genes are TRBV7-2 and TRBJ2-2; D is uncertain. The CDR3 extends over 14 amino acids. Germline CDR1 SGHTA, CDR2 FQGNSA. V was cut by 4 bases and J by 3 bases, with 9 bases left in between. The CDR3 bases are TGTGCCAGCAGCTGGTGGGTCGACACCGGGGAGCTGTTTTTT. Translation: CASSWWVDTGELFF.

The V gene is TRBV6-6, the J gene TRBJ1-2, with D maybe TRBD1 (6 bases). CDR1 MNHNY and CDR2 SVGAGI come from the germline V gene (reference sequence). The V end lost 6 bases, the J end lost 6 bases, and 17 bases lay between the germline ends. The CDR3 contains 14 residues. In nucleotides, the CDR3 is TGTGCCAGCAGCCGGGGGGCAGGGTCTAATGGCTACACCTTC. This translates into CASSRGAGSNGYTF.

This chain uses TRBV2 with TRBJ1-4; D not certain. The length of the CDR3 is 15 residues. V was shortened by 6 bases and J by 0 bases, with 11 bases between the two germline ends. The V gene's germline CDR1 is SNHLY and CDR2 FYNNEI. The DNA for the CDR3 is TGTGCCAGCAGGAGGACGGTGACAACTAATGAAAAACTGTTTTTT. It specifies CASRRTVTTNEKLFF.

The rearrangement links TRBV5-4 to TRBJ2-1; 7 bases align to TRBD2. In germline, CDR1 is SGHNT, CDR2 YYREEE (reference sequence). V shed 9 bases and J 4 bases; nucleotides not matched to a gene: 10. This CDR3 region has 14 residues. CDR3 amino acids: CATQSGDSYNEQFF. The DNA of the CDR3 is TGTGCCACCCAGAGCGGGGATTCTTACAATGAGCAGTTCTTC.

The rearrangement uses TRBV5-4 and TRBJ2-2; no definite D call. Trimming pared 3 bases from V and 0 bases from J, leaving 12 bases between. CDR1 SGHNT and CDR2 YYREEE come from the germline V gene (reference sequence). This CDR3 is built from 16 residues. The CDR3 region has the DNA TGTGCCAGCAGCTCCGGTCCCGGATCGAACACCGGGGAGCTGTTTTTT. Residues: CASSSGPGSNTGELFF.

Here the CDR3 DNA reads TGTGCCAGCAGCTTAGGTGGCGGGATATACGAGCAGTACTTC. Translating it yields CASSLGGGIYEQYF. The V and J genes are TRBV7-9 and TRBJ2-7; D possibly corresponds to TRBD2 (6 bases). V dropped 1 base and J dropped 4 bases, with 11 bases sitting between them. The CDR3 length is 14 residues. Germline V CDR1 and CDR2: SEHNR, FQNEAQ (reference sequence). The full variable domain, rest sourced from reference TRBV7-9 and TRBJ2-7, is DTGVSQNPRHKITKRGQNVTFRCDPISEHNRLYWYRQTLGQGPEFLTYFQNEAQLEKSRLLSDRFSAERPKGSFSTLEIQRTEQGDSAMYLCASSLGGGIYEQYFGPGTRLTVT.

The chain is built from TRBV6-1 and TRBJ1-2; 11 nucleotides match TRBD1. J lost 4 bases, V lost 10 bases, and 8 bases had no gene match. The CDR3 length is 14 residues. Germline V gives CDR1 MNHNS, CDR2 SASEGT. The CDR3: CAISPGTGGYGYTF. The CDR3 DNA reads as TGTGCCATCAGCCCCGGGACAGGGGGCTATGGCTACACCTTC.

The genes are TRBV4-1 and TRBJ2-5; the D is unclear. The CDR3 is 13 residues long. Trimming removed 4 bases from V and 9 bases from J, with 15 bases in between. Germline V gene lookup returns CDR1 MGHRA and CDR2 YSYEKL. The CDR3 DNA sequence: TGCGCCAGCAGCCCCGTGGGCAGCCGGGCCCAGTACTTC. Translating it yields CASSPVGSRAQYF.

This clone has just one count. The V call is TRBV19, the J call TRBJ2-2, with D unclear. The CDR3 consists of 16 residues. Germline V gene lookup returns CDR1 LNHDA and CDR2 SQIVND (reference sequence). V shed 2 bases and J shed 6 bases, with 16 bases lying between them. The CDR3: CASSIMAGKGSGELFF. The CDR3 DNA reads TGTGCCAGTAGTATAATGGCCGGTAAGGGATCCGGGGAGCTGTTTTTT.

About this clone itself: Other DNA sequences within the sample encode an identical CDR3. The chain employs TRBV19 and TRBJ1-5; D gene ambiguous. CDR1 LNHDA and CDR2 SQIVND come from the germline V gene (reference sequence). The germline V and J ends were trimmed by 3 bases and 4 bases, with 10 bases remaining between them. This CDR3 contains 14 residues. CDR3 nucleotide sequence: TGTGCCAGTAGTATCCTGGGTTTTAATCAGCCCCAGCATTTT. Residues: CASSILGFNQPQHF. Combining the CDR3 with reference TRBV19 and TRBJ1-5 gives the whole variable domain DGGITQSPKYLFRKEGQNVTLSCEQNLNHDAMYWYRQDPGQGLRLIYYSQIVNDFQKGDIAEGYSVSREKKESFPLTVTSAQKNPTAFYLCASSILGFNQPQHFGDGTRLSIL.

The CDR3 DNA is TGTGCCAGTAGTATTCTGGGGGCCTCTGGAAACACCATATATTTT. Residues: CASSILGASGNTIYF. The chain is built from TRBV19 and TRBJ1-3; maybe TRBD1 (6 bases). CDR1 and CDR2 (germline): LNHDA, SQIVND (reference sequence). This CDR3 comprises 15 residues. V was cut by 3 bases and J by 0 bases, with 9 bases left in between.

The chain combines TRBV7-2 with TRBJ1-5; no firm D call. The CDR3 runs to 15 residues. V lost 5 bases to trimming and J lost 3 bases, with 14 bases between them. The germline V gene encodes CDR1 SGHTA and CDR2 FQGNSA. CDR3 loop: CASSLRPGSNQPQHF. CDR3 DNA sequence: TGTGCCAGCAGCCTCAGGCCCGGGTCCAATCAGCCCCAGCATTTT. The full variable domain, with the rest looked up from reference TRBV7-2 and TRBJ1-5, is GAGVSQSPSNKVTEKGKDVELRCDPISGHTALYWYRQSLGQGLEFLIYFQGNSAPDKSGLPSDRFSAERTGGSVSTLTIQRTQQEDSAVYLCASSLRPGSNQPQHFGDGTRLSIL.

The chain links TRBV5-1 to TRBJ2-1; D could derive from TRBD1 or TRBD2 (5 bases each). This CDR3 region has 16 residues. Germline values: CDR1 SGHRS, CDR2 YFSETQ. With 0 bases removed from V and 0 bases from J, the gap between germline ends came to 10 bases. Here the CDR3 reads CASSLEWGSSYNEQFF. Written as DNA, the CDR3 is TGCGCCAGCAGCTTGGAATGGGGGAGCTCCTACAATGAGCAGTTCTTC.

This chain joins TRBV5-4 and TRBJ2-3, with 10 positions matching TRBD2. With V trimmed by 4 bases and J by 5 bases, 10 bases remained unmatched. Looked up from germline, CDR1 is SGHNT and CDR2 is YYREEE (reference sequence). The CDR3 spans 16 residues. CDR3 residues: CASSPPAGGPGDTQYF. Here the CDR3 DNA reads TGTGCCAGCAGCCCGCCAGCGGGGGGGCCGGGAGATACGCAGTATTTT.

This clone was observed a single time. CDR3 amino acids: CASSATVANYGYTF. CDR3 sequence (DNA): TGTGCCAGCAGCGCGACAGTAGCTAACTATGGCTACACCTTC. The chain recombines TRBV9 with TRBJ1-2; a possible D gene is TRBD1 (5 bases). CDR1 is SGDLS and CDR2 is YYNGEE in the germline V gene. This CDR3 is built from 14 residues. Between the trimmed V and J ends, which lost 3 bases and 0 bases, there was a span of 9 bases.

This clone appeared a single time. CDR3 nucleotide sequence: TGTGCCATCAGTGAGCTGGAGGGGAGAGAAGAAGGCTACACCTTC. Translated: CAISELEGREEGYTF. The gene calls are TRBV10-3 and TRBJ1-2, with D possibly matching TRBD1 (5 bases). The V and J ends lost 2 bases and 8 bases respectively, with 18 bases between them. CDR1 is ENHRY, CDR2 SYGVKD, per germline. CDR3 size: 15 residues.